This entry is about one T cell receptor (beta chain). Its antigen is currently not known. The record has no base qualities; no much larger clone is one base away. This record belongs to a study of cytomegalovirus exposure and HLA in healthy donors (TCRdb year 2017). At the level of the whole study: In an earlier analysis of some 610 of the donors, about 270 Gb of sequence data and 117 million unique TCR beta sequences from 180 million or so T cells were reported. Roughly 300 gigabases of sequencing data and 70 million to 95 million unique TCR sequences made up an early release that covered around 640 HLA-typed donors. Among the roughly 390 genotyped donors, 81% belonged to the genetic ancestry cluster associated with self-reported Caucasian donors. The study aimed to test whether cataloging public T cell receptors could reveal signatures of past pathogen exposure. The T cell repertoires of several hundred subjects were profiled by immunosequencing and related to cytomegalovirus serostatus. Besides the first cohort of roughly 640 subjects, a separate validation cohort made up of around 120 different subjects was used. To predict cytomegalovirus infection status, the study brought together high-throughput TCR immunosequencing, statistical association of individual TCRs with disease status, and machine learning. A later analysis re-examined previously published TCR beta repertoires from 600 to 700 donors and added high-resolution HLA genotyping to investigate patterns of TCR occurrence. Rather than using new phenotypic data, the later analysis identified candidate immune exposures from TCR beta sequences and from how often those sequences occurred across donors. To decide whether each TCR beta V gene segment behaved as functional or pseudogenic, an earlier analysis of 587 of the donors relied on high-throughput TCR beta sequencing. Donor age, sex, ethnicity and CMV serostatus were compiled together with the repertoire data. A later genetic analysis used genome-wide SNP genotypes for about 60% of the roughly 700 donors, treating that subset as a discovery cohort. All discovery cohort repertoires had been generated on a single sequencing platform. Class I and class II HLA loci were covered by the typing at four-digit resolution. Typing coverage varied by locus: roughly 629-630 donors for A, B, C, DRB1 and DQB1; around 560 for DQA1; approximately 610 for DPA1; approximately 450 for DPB1. Because of strong linkage in the cohort, five DR-DQ haplotypes were treated as single units for association and clustering. On average, about 240,000 unique TCR beta nucleotide sequences were sequenced per donor among 398 genotyped donors of the cohort, with roughly a sixth of those sequences being non-productive. General findings and caveats noted by the study authors: This cohort had only TCR beta chains sequenced, and the lack of alpha or paired-chain data limited which features could be detected. In a later analysis, most CMV-associated TCR beta chains were found to appear HLA-restricted, with HLA associations seemingly driven largely by CMV exposure. Strong co-occurrence of HLA alleles, especially DR and DQ, made assigning TCR associations to individual alleles difficult. Most TCR sequences were seen in very few donors, while some public TCRs were found in many individuals. In a later analysis, HLA-associated TCR beta chains were found to be more clonally expanded and to have lower generation probabilities than equally common non-associated chains. Linkage disequilibrium might explain the correlated functional status among segregating V segments, but an unknown experimental factor could not be excluded. Broadly in line with IMGT annotations, most TCR beta V segments showed up in productive rearrangements about 87% or about 30% of the time in an earlier analysis of some 590 of the donors. Cytomegalovirus status was reported to be diagnosed by the classifier with high specificity and sensitivity in both the original and validation cohorts. At a false discovery rate of 0.05, a later analysis linked under 20,000 TCR beta sequences to specific HLA alleles. Because some donors lacked HLA typing at each locus, the association tests relied only on the typed subset. Sequencing depth was assumed to be roughly uniform across donors in the presence/absence analyses, though that assumption may not hold. According to a later analysis, TCR association rates differed among HLA loci, with DRB1 alleles showing the most associated TCRs and HLA-C alleles showing the fewest. For the cohort, immune exposure information was limited to CMV serostatus. The authors suggested that the approach could potentially be generalized to other disease states and immunological phenotypes. A further reported finding was that TCR beta sequences accurately predicted the HLA-A and HLA-B alleles for most subjects in the first cohort. Several of the top co-occurrence clusters appeared to be linked to parvovirus B19, influenza, CMV and Epstein-Barr virus, according to a later analysis. A cluster of highly shared sequence variants was judged likely to represent a technical artifact of the sequencing pipeline. In a later genetic analysis, fewer N-insertions in productive TCRs were reported among donors in an Asian-associated ancestry cluster than the roughly 700-donor mean. In vitro tests confirmed that three of the cytomegalovirus-associated TCR beta chains recognize cytomegalovirus antigens. Because the 87-base-pair reads could not distinguish some IMGT-functional V segments, including TRBV6-2 and TRBV6-3, those segments were excluded. An association between a missense DCLRE1C variant and V-gene and J-gene trimming of TCR beta chains was found in a later genetic analysis and replicated in an independent cohort. Because counts were too low, seventeen rarely observed V segments, including chromosome 9 orphons, were excluded from the earlier analysis of around 590 of the donors. The study listed approximately 150 TCR beta chains as associated with cytomegalovirus.

The germline V gene gives CDR1 as MNHNS and CDR2 as SASEGT. Including cysteine and phenylalanine, the CDR3 has 15 amino acids. Only the CDR3 DNA stays, 45 bases, in frame from base 1. The germline V and J ends show losses of 9 bases and 2 bases respectively, and no gene match explains 8 bases of the junction. In total, approximately 690 healthy bone marrow donors made up the cohort. At the time of sampling, all cohort members were nominally healthy, though unrecorded immune exposures were likely present. The donor tested CMV seronegative, placing the donor among the 300 to 400 seronegative members of the cohort. Every donor gave a peripheral blood sample, and the peripheral blood mononuclear cells from that sample were used for TCR beta sequencing. Genomic DNA was extracted from the blood cell samples with the Qiagen DNeasy Blood Extraction Kit. Library preparation used the immunoSEQ multiplex PCR assay. The multiplex PCR relied on a mix of 60 forward primers for TCR Vbeta segments and 13 reverse primers for TCR Jbeta segments. The CDR3 region of rearranged TCR beta genes was amplified from genomic DNA by a multiplex PCR assay. The amplified TCR beta libraries were sequenced on the Illumina HiSeq System as 87-base-pair reads. As for how the authors treated the data: A later analysis counted approximately 76 million unique TCR beta chains across the 600 to 850 repertoires, and 10 million to 12 million of these chains were shared by at least two donors. A nearest-neighbor algorithm error-corrected the raw reads and collapsed the reads into unique sequences, merging closely related sequences to remove PCR and sequencing errors. V, D and J gene segments were assigned by aligning CDR3 sequences to IMGT reference sequences. For a sequence to be retained, a match of at least six nucleotides to both a V gene segment and a J gene segment was required. Rearrangements were classified as productive when the CDR3 lacked stop codons and remained in frame with V and J, and all other rearrangements were classified as non-productive. Following IMGT convention, CDR3 was defined as the stretch from the second conserved V-encoded cysteine to the conserved J-encoded phenylalanine. The earlier analysis of approximately 500 of the donors excluded sequences that lacked an unambiguous match to a single V gene segment. In an earlier analysis of some 590 of the donors, a V segment was called functional when productive rearrangements were above 56.7%, and segregating when the standard deviation between donors exceeded 5%. A statistical classification framework was built to diagnose cytomegalovirus status from the catalog of TCR beta chain sequences. V and J gene assignment, in a later analysis, came from comparing TCR nucleotide sequences with IMGT/GENE-DB human TR gene sequences. Using the TCRdist pipeline, a later analysis assigned CDR3 sequences along with most-parsimonious VDJ recombination scenarios. In a later analysis, every TCR beta chain was defined by the combination of its CDR3 amino acid sequence and its V-gene family, and reads without a unique V-gene family were dropped. A later analysis removed 592 highly shared, low-generation-probability nucleotide sequences to deal with suspected cross-contamination and a sequencing artifact. In a later analysis, a clonal expansion index was calculated for each public chain from normalized within-repertoire ranks of inferred template counts. A later analysis computed generation probabilities with a VDJ recombination model fitted to out-of-frame rearrangements, and checked the results against IGoR. A later analysis scored TCR-TCR, TCR-HLA and TCR-CMV co-occurrence with hypergeometric tests, applying a repertoire-size bias correction to TCR pairs. To estimate false discovery rates, a later analysis permuted the HLA or CMV assignments 20 times. In a later analysis, co-occurring TCRs were grouped using DBSCAN, with TCRdist sequence similarity added in when clustering inside HLA-allele-positive subsets. For co-occurrence clustering, repertoires with fewer than 30,000 or more than 120,000 public chains were excluded, along with four to six repertoires with anomalous nucleotide sharing. Held by TCRdb, this immuneACCESS table contains in-frame sequences only and omits some clones. Under half of the omission traces to an unresolved V gene where checked; the cause of the rest is unknown. V and J calls and clone size are as listed in that table; D and trimming were resolved from the DNA. In this sample the table shows 35,000 to 55,000 clones, about half of which occur a single time. The top ten hold roughly 5.5% of the sample.

The TCR comes from a man between 60 and 70 years old in good health and CMV-seronegative. The specimen was PBMCs. Here the chain combines TRBV6-1 and TRBJ2-1; 9 bases in the middle match TRBD1. The base sequence is TGTGCCAGTGGAGTACAGGGGGCGGCCTACAATGAGCAGTTCTTC. This is translated as CASGVQGAAYNEQFF.